The entry below describes one T cell receptor beta chain. What it recognizes is unknown. TCRdb keeps only in-frame clones here, not all; method: immunoSEQ multiplex PCR. The sample comprises about 21,000 clones, over 75% of which are singletons, and 0.26% rests with the top ten. The data originate from a study of regulatory dendritic cells for organ transplantation. Looking at the study overall: Regulatory dendritic cells were monocyte-derived, receiving vitamin D3 on days 0 and 4 and IL-10 on day 4. LPS was added to dendritic cell cultures on day 6.

Sorted subsets were CFSE-labeled and cultured four to six days with allogeneic dendritic cells. Deletions cut 3 bases from V and 10 bases from J, with 10 bases between. This CDR3 has 11 amino acids. Germline CDR1 reads DFQATT; CDR2 reads SNEGSKA (reference sequence). Study-level findings and limits: Mature dendritic cells appeared to drive more memory CD8+ clonal expansion than regulatory ones. Memory CD8+ T cells were the most oligoclonal; naive cells were highly diverse.

The sequenced sample consisted of naive CD4+ T cells from blood cultured with dendritic cells. Stated subset: CD45RA+ naive T cells. The sequence was obtained from a human donor in good health. This chain links TRBV20-1 with TRBJ2-1, with D possibly being TRBD1 or TRBD2 (5 bases each). As DNA, the CDR3 is TGCAGTGCTAGCAGACAGCGGGAGCAGTTCTTC. Its translation is CSASRQREQFF.